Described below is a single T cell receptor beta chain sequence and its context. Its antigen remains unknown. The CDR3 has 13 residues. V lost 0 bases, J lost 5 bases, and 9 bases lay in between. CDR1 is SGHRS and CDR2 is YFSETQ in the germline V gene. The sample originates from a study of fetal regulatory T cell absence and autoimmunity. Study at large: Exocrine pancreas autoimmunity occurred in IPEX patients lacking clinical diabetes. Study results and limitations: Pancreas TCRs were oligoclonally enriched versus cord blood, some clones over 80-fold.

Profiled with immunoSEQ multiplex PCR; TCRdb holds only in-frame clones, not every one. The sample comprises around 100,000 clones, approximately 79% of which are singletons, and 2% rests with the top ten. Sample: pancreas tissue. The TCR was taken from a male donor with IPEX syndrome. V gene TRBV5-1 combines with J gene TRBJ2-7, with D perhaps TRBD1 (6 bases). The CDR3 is CASSLDRVDEQYF. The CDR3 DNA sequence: TGCGCCAGCAGCTTGGACAGGGTCGACGAGCAGTACTTC.